The rows below give T cell receptor beta chains drawn from one sample of a study of CXCR3-negative and CXCR3-positive naive CD8 T cells. TCRdb reprocessed the 5' RACE reads and reports one entry per CDR3 protein, with no DNA. In total, the table holds over 100,000 distinct CDR3 sequences. The sequencing sample was made of naive CXCR3+ CD8+ T cells from blood. The source is a human donor in good health. Some clones in this sample may be carry-over from other donors' samples. Each CDR3 is given with its conserved first and last residue.

cdr3_length: 12; v_call: TRBV29-1; j_call: TRBJ2-7; cdr3_aa: CSLRDGTYEQYF
cdr3_length: 13; v_call: TRBV20-1; j_call: TRBJ2-4; cdr3_aa: CSARGGLSNIQYF
cdr3_length: 12; v_call: TRBV29-1; j_call: TRBJ2-2; cdr3_aa: CARRDGTGELFF
cdr3_length: 16; v_call: TRBV19; j_call: TRBJ2-1; cdr3_aa: CASSILGLAGLGEQFF
cdr3_length: 15; v_call: TRBV9; j_call: TRBJ2-2; cdr3_aa: CASSVVGSGAGELFF
cdr3_length: 15; v_call: TRBV4-3; j_call: TRBJ2-4; cdr3_aa: CASSQDGGIKNIQYF
cdr3_length: 16; v_call: TRBV7-7; j_call: TRBJ2-2; cdr3_aa: CASSLVPRTQGGELFF
cdr3_length: 15; v_call: TRBV9; j_call: TRBJ2-3; cdr3_aa: CASSLGTGGSTTQYF
cdr3_length: 16; v_call: TRBV7-7; j_call: TRBJ1-5; cdr3_aa: CASGQGGPQSHQPQHF
cdr3_length: 16; v_call: TRBV10-3; j_call: TRBJ2-5; cdr3_aa: CAISESGTELQETQYF
cdr3_length: 13; v_call: TRBV7-9; j_call: TRBJ2-1; cdr3_aa: CASRQASHNEQFF
cdr3_length: 16; v_call: TRBV4-1; j_call: TRBJ1-1; cdr3_aa: CASSQEGGRWDTEAFF
cdr3_length: 13; v_call: TRBV4-3; j_call: TRBJ1-5; cdr3_aa: CASSQDRDQPQHF
cdr3_length: 16; v_call: TRBV3-1; j_call: TRBJ2-3; cdr3_aa: CASSVGTSGVTDTQYF
cdr3_length: 16; v_call: TRBV2; j_call: TRBJ2-5; cdr3_aa: CASSEYFFGGAETQYF
cdr3_length: 15; v_call: TRBV7-9; j_call: TRBJ2-1; cdr3_aa: CASSFPGANYDEQFF
cdr3_length: 15; v_call: TRBV5-5; j_call: TRBJ2-7; cdr3_aa: CASRPTGDQRYEQYF
cdr3_length: 14; v_call: TRBV7-9; j_call: TRBJ2-4; cdr3_aa: CASSLVRGYGIQYF
cdr3_length: 14; v_call: TRBV5-1; j_call: TRBJ2-7; cdr3_aa: CASRQDRGSYEQYF
cdr3_length: 14; v_call: TRBV5-1; j_call: TRBJ2-7; cdr3_aa: CASSAASGSYEQYF
cdr3_length: 16; v_call: TRBV6-6; j_call: TRBJ2-1; cdr3_aa: CASSRGGAGSYNEQFF
cdr3_length: 16; v_call: TRBV5-1; j_call: TRBJ2-1; cdr3_aa: CASSFVGRERPNEQFF
cdr3_length: 17; v_call: TRBV27; j_call: TRBJ1-1; cdr3_aa: CASSLYPLDRVNTEAFF
cdr3_length: 16; v_call: TRBV5-4; j_call: TRBJ2-5; cdr3_aa: CASSVDRGSYQETQYF
cdr3_length: 17; v_call: TRBV11-2; j_call: TRBJ2-1; cdr3_aa: CASTPFGGGTLYNEQFF
cdr3_length: 15; v_call: TRBV4-1; j_call: TRBJ1-5; cdr3_aa: CASSQVQGAAQPQHF
cdr3_length: 13; v_call: TRBV5-6; j_call: TRBJ1-1; cdr3_aa: CASSLGGNTEAFF
cdr3_length: 13; v_call: TRBV29-1; j_call: TRBJ2-7; cdr3_aa: CSARLAVSYEQYF
cdr3_length: 15; v_call: TRBV6-5; j_call: TRBJ2-5; cdr3_aa: CASSYSAAIRETQYF
cdr3_length: 15; v_call: TRBV7-4; j_call: TRBJ2-7; cdr3_aa: CASSLARRDDYEQYF
cdr3_length: 15; v_call: TRBV29-1; j_call: TRBJ2-3; cdr3_aa: CSVEDLTYGTDTQYF
cdr3_length: 13; v_call: TRBV4-1; j_call: TRBJ1-1; cdr3_aa: CASSQDGASEAFF
cdr3_length: 13; v_call: TRBV5-1; j_call: TRBJ2-7; cdr3_aa: CASSLVGGHEQYF
cdr3_length: 15; v_call: TRBV15; j_call: TRBJ1-2; cdr3_aa: CATRRGLESNYGYTF
cdr3_length: 12; v_call: TRBV20-1; j_call: TRBJ1-1; cdr3_aa: CSAWTGNTEAFF